The 17 T cell receptor beta chains presented below share a single source sample, sequenced in a study of cytomegalovirus exposure and HLA in healthy donors. Generated by immunoSEQ multiplex PCR, the TCRdb table keeps only in-frame clones and is missing some. The data show under 75,000 clones, just under 85% seen once. Sequences were obtained from PBMCs. All receptors derive from a man aged 25-40 years in good health and CMV-seronegative.

The V and J genes are TRBV29-1 and TRBJ1-1; D is uncertain. Trimming cost V 5 bases and J 0 bases, with 4 bases left between them. Germline V CDR1 and CDR2: SQVTM, ANQGSEA. The CDR3 length is 11 residues. The CDR3 here is CSVQMNTEAFF. DNA of the CDR3: TGCAGCGTTCAGATGAACACTGAAGCTTTCTTT.

The chain employs TRBV9 and TRBJ2-3, with TRBD2 identical over 7 bases. The CDR3 totals 15 residues. In germline, CDR1 is SGDLS, CDR2 YYNGEE. V lost 3 bases and J lost 10; bases outside the gene matches: 14. The CDR3 reads CASSAVVEAGVAQYF. Written as DNA, the CDR3 is TGTGCCAGCAGCGCAGTAGTGGAGGCGGGGGTGGCGCAGTATTTT.

The V call is TRBV7-8, the J call TRBJ2-5, with 7 bases lining up with TRBD2. CDR3 length: 16 residues. The junction had 11 bases not matched to a gene; V was cut back by 1 base and J by 6 bases. Germline assignment: CDR1 SGHVS and CDR2 FQNEAQ. CDR3 sequence reads: CASSLDLAGVVKTQYF. The CDR3 DNA reads as TGTGCCAGCAGCTTAGATTTGGCGGGAGTCGTGAAGACCCAGTACTTC.

This rearrangement joins TRBV7-2 to TRBJ2-7; D call uncertain. Trimming cost V 5 bases and J 6 bases, with 11 bases left between them. The CDR3 has 12 residues. Per the germline V gene, CDR1 is SGHTA and CDR2 is FQGNSA. For the CDR3, the DNA is TGTGCCAGCAGCACCTTGTTGAGCGAGCAGTACTTC. It specifies CASSTLLSEQYF.

The genes are TRBV6-5 and TRBJ1-6, with D possibly matching TRBD1 (6 bases). V lost 4 bases and J lost 13, with 14 bases in between. This CDR3 is 13 amino acids long. The germline CDR1 and CDR2 sequences are MNHEY and SVGAGI. CDR3 sequence (DNA): TGTGCCAGCAGTTCTTCAGGGGTAAGGCCCCTCCACTTT. This gives the protein CASSSSGVRPLHF.

This chain links TRBV10-3 with TRBJ1-2, with unresolved D. The germline gives CDR1 ENHRY, CDR2 SYGVKD. This CDR3 is built from 16 residues. V lost 0 bases and J 4 bases, leaving 15 bases between the germline ends. The CDR3 loop is CAISESKGSGFYGYTF. In DNA form, the CDR3 reads TGTGCCATCAGTGAGTCTAAAGGTTCAGGATTCTATGGCTACACCTTC.

The chain employs TRBV9 and TRBJ2-1, with 9 positions matching TRBD2. This CDR3 is built from 15 residues. V shed 4 bases and J 3 bases; nucleotides not matched to a gene: 5. The germline V gene has CDR1 SGDLS and CDR2 YYNGEE. The CDR3 DNA reads TGTGCCAGCAGCACCGATAGCGGGAGCTACAATGAGCAGTTCTTC. Translating gives CASSTDSGSYNEQFF.

This rearrangement joins TRBV5-1 to TRBJ2-3; D possibly corresponds to TRBD2 (5 bases). This CDR3 comprises 15 residues. Germline values: CDR1 SGHRS, CDR2 YFSETQ. Trimming removed 5 bases from V and 2 bases from J, with 15 bases in between. The CDR3 DNA follows: TGCGCCAGCAGTTCCGACGGGCGGGTCACAGATACGCAGTATTTT. Its translation: CASSSDGRVTDTQYF.

The chain links TRBV6-1 to TRBJ2-3, with TRBD1 identical over 8 bases. V shed 3 bases and J 0 bases; nucleotides not matched to a gene: 5. In germline, CDR1 is MNHNS, CDR2 SASEGT. This CDR3 has 16 amino acids. This CDR3 is CASSDPDRDSTDTQYF. CDR3 bases: TGTGCCAGCAGTGATCCGGACAGGGATAGCACAGATACGCAGTATTTT.

J is TRBJ2-1 and V is TRBV25-1, with TRBD1 identical over 7 bases. Germline CDR1 MGHDK, CDR2 SYGVNS. This CDR3 has 15 residues. Losses at the gene ends were 8 bases for V and 9 bases for J; bases not matched to a gene: 16. The CDR3 reads CASSAPGTAWGEQFF. For the CDR3, the DNA is TGTGCCAGCTCAGCTCCCGGGACAGCCTGGGGTGAGCAGTTCTTC.

The chain links TRBV4-3 to TRBJ2-1, with TRBD2 identical over 10 bases. Germline V CDR1 and CDR2: LGHNA, YSLEER. The V gene end was trimmed by 2 bases and the J gene end by 7 bases; junction bases not matched to a gene: 8. This CDR3 region has 16 residues. The DNA for the CDR3 is TGCGCCAGCAGCCAAAGAAAAGCGGGGGGGAAAAATGAGCAGTTCTTC. The encoded protein is CASSQRKAGGKNEQFF.

This chain joins TRBV5-4 and TRBJ2-6, with 9 positions matching TRBD1. CDR1 SGHNT and CDR2 YYREEE come from the germline V gene (reference sequence). This CDR3 region has 17 residues. The V segment lost 5 bases and the J segment 0 bases; nucleotides outside the gene matches: 6. In DNA, the CDR3 is TGTGCCAGCAGTTCGGGGACAGGGTACTCTGGGGCCAACGTCCTGACTTTC. Its protein is CASSSGTGYSGANVLTF.

The chain uses TRBV2 and TRBJ2-1; 14 bases are shared with TRBD2. CDR1 and CDR2 (germline): SNHLY, FYNNEI. The length of the CDR3 is 14 residues. Losses at the gene ends were 8 bases for V and 4 bases for J; bases not matched to a gene: 1. CDR3 residues: CASRTSGRYNEQFF. The CDR3 DNA is TGTGCCAGCCGGACTAGCGGGAGGTACAATGAGCAGTTCTTC.

This clone came up once. The genes are TRBV4-3 and TRBJ2-5; 9 positions agree with TRBD1. CDR1 and CDR2 (germline): LGHNA, YSLEER. The CDR3 runs 16 residues. The ends lost 4 bases at V and 5 bases at J; junction bases unmatched: 11. The CDR3 protein is CASSPYRGRDGETQYF. The CDR3 bases are TGCGCCAGCAGCCCGTACAGGGGGCGGGACGGTGAGACCCAGTACTTC.

The rearrangement joins TRBV18 to TRBJ1-3; 7 positions agree with TRBD1. Trimming took 8 bases from V and 4 from J; bases not matched to a gene: 20. CDR1 and CDR2 (germline): KGHSH, LQKENI. The CDR3 length is 18 residues. The CDR3 sequence: CASPTSWTGQGEGNTIYF. The CDR3 region has the DNA TGTGCCAGCCCCACTTCTTGGACCGGCCAGGGGGAAGGAAACACCATATATTTT. Complete variable domain (other parts from reference TRBV18 and TRBJ1-3): NAGVMQNPRHLVRRRGQEARLRCSPMKGHSHVYWYRQLPEEGLKFMVYLQKENIIDESGMPKERFSAEFPKEGPSILRIQQVVRGDSAAYFCASPTSWTGQGEGNTIYFGEGSWLTVV.

The J gene is TRBJ2-2, the V gene TRBV9; D is possibly TRBD1 (6 bases). Germline CDR1 reads SGDLS; CDR2 reads YYNGEE. V was trimmed by 0 bases and J by 0 bases, leaving 12 bases between them. The length of the CDR3 is 17 residues. This CDR3 is CASSVARQGPNTGELFF. CDR3 DNA: TGTGCCAGCAGCGTAGCCCGCCAGGGGCCGAACACCGGGGAGCTGTTTTTT.

This chain links TRBV25-1 with TRBJ1-1; 8 nucleotides align to TRBD1. The CDR3 is 15 amino acids. The germline CDR1 and CDR2 sequences are MGHDK and SYGVNS. V was pared by 0 bases and J by 2 bases, with 2 bases of the junction left unmatched. The CDR3 sequence: CASSEYAGGNTEAFF. The CDR3 coding sequence is TGTGCCAGCAGTGAATATGCAGGGGGCAACACTGAAGCTTTCTTT.